The source of this TCR beta chain is a study of blood T cell repertoires in COVID-19. In the study overall: The study drew acute and convalescent COVID-19 samples from the United States, Italy and Spain. PBMCs, B-cell-depleted T cells, or T cells provided the cDNA or gDNA that made up the material.

Original methodology: Estimates of nucleated cell counts were drawn from the amplification of reference gene primers. Clones were sequenced by immunoSEQ multiplex PCR, and TCRdb holds only the in-frame ones, with some missing. That table supplies the V and J calls and clone size; D and trimming were determined from the DNA. Altogether over 90,000 clones are present, roughly 87% being singletons, with the ten largest covering more than 5.5%. CDR3 length: 15 amino acids. The V gene's germline CDR1 is SGHTA and CDR2 FQGNSA. V lost 1 base and J 3 bases, leaving 12 bases between the germline ends. The sequence derives from a human donor in a cohort sampled during active COVID-19. The chain combines TRBV7-2 with TRBJ1-1, with TRBD1 as a possible D gene (5 bases). Sequenced: peripheral blood. The CDR3 sequence is CASSLGGRVHTEAFF. The CDR3 region has the DNA TGTGCCAGCAGCTTAGGGGGCAGGGTCCACACTGAAGCTTTCTTT.